This T cell receptor beta chain was observed in a study of regulatory T cells in long-lasting Graves disease. Study information: The study enrolled newly diagnosed Graves' patients on antithyroid drugs under 3 months.

CDR1 and CDR2 from the germline V gene are DFQATT and SNEGSKA (reference sequence). The CDR3 extends over 16 amino acids. This clonotype was found many times. Its antigen remains unknown. Findings and caveats of the study: Persistent patients had more shared public clonotypes (around 2,800) than new patients (about 870). There was favoring of TRBV28, TRBJ1-2 and TRBJ2-5 in persistent disease.

The authors built TCR beta libraries using iRepertoire HTBI primers and Arm-PCR of CDR3 regions. TCRdb reprocessed the multiplex PCR reads with MiXCR, giving one entry per CDR3 protein. Of under 500,000 distinct CDR3 sequences listed, about a sixth are singletons. Time point given: newly diagnosed GD, antithyroid drugs for less than 3 months. Construction of the TCR library relied on RNA isolated from PBMCs. The same sample was also used in a study of T cells in Graves' hyperthyroidism and ophthalmopathy. That work adds: HTBI primers were used for first-round RT-PCR of the TCR CDR3.

This chain connects TRBV20-1 to TRBJ2-7; 8 bases fit TRBD2. The source material was peripheral blood mononuclear cells (PBMCs), sampled at new diagnosis, from a patient treated with antithyroid drugs. The sequence derives from a young woman with Graves disease. CDR3 nucleotide sequence: TGCAGACCATCACAACCCACGGGGGGGGGGTCCTACGAGCAGTACTTC. Translated, it gives CRPSQPTGGGSYEQYF.